This T cell receptor (beta chain) was obtained from a study of cytomegalovirus exposure and HLA in healthy donors. Primers: 60 Vbeta forward and 13 Jbeta reverse. Libraries were prepared by immunoSEQ multiplex PCR; TCRdb keeps only in-frame clonotypes and omits some of them. Of some 150,000 clones listed, 79% are singletons. The length of the CDR3 is 15 residues. CDR1 is SSHAT, CDR2 FNYEAQ, per germline (reference sequence). General study findings and limits: The investigators catalogued 150 to 200 TCR beta chains as cytomegalovirus-associated. Reportedly, HLA-A and HLA-B alleles of most subjects were accurately predicted from TCR beta. Within an earlier analysis, most TCR beta V segments proved productive either about 90% or about 30% of the time.

Comments on this clone: Its antigen is not identified. A junction end diverges from the germline sequence, so it may reflect a read error.

The sequence was collected from a man aged 35 to 55 in good health and CMV-seronegative. This rearrangement joins TRBV7-7 to TRBJ2-1; 12 bases agree with TRBD2. The sequenced material came from PBMCs. CDR3 loop: CASSSGLAGNNEQFF. DNA for the CDR3: TGTGCTAGCAGCTCAGGACTAGCGGGGAACAATGAGCAGTTCTTC.